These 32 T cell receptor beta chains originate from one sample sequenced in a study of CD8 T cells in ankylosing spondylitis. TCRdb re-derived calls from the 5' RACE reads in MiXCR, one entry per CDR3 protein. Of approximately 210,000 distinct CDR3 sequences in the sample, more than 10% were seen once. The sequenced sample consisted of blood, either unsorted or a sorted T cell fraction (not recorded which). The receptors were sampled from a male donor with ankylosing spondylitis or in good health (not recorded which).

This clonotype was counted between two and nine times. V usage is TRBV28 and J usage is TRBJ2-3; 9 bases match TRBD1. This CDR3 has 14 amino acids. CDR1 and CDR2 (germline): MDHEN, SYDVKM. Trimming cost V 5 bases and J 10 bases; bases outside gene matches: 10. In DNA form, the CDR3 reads TGTGCCAGCAGTATCCTGCCGGGACAGGGAGCGCAGTATTTT. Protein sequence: CASSILPGQGAQYF.

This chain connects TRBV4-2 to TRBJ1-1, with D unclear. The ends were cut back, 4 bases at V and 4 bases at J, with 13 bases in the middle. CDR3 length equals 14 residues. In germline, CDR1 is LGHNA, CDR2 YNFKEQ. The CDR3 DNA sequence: TGTGCCAGCAGCCCAGGAGTGGCGGGCACTGAAGCTTTCTTT. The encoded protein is CASSPGVAGTEAFF.

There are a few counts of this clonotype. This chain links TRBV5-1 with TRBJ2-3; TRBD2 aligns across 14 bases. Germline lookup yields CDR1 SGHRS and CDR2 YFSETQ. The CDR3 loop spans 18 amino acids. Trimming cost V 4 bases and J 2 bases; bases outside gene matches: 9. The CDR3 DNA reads TGCGCCAGCAGCGGAGTTGGACTAGCGGGGGGCAACACAGATACGCAGTATTTT. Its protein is CASSGVGLAGGNTDTQYF.

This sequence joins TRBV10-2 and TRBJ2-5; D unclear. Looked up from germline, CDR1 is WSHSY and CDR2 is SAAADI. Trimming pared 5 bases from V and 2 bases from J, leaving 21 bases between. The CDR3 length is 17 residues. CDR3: CASSSLEGATYQETQYF. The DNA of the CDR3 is TGCGCCAGCAGTTCCCTCGAAGGAGCGACCTATCAAGAGACCCAGTACTTC.

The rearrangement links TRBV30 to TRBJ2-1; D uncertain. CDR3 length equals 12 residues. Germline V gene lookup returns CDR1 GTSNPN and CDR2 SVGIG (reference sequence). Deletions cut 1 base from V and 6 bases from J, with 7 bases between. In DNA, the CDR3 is TGTGCCTGGAGTGCCACTGGCAATGAGCAGTTCTTC. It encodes CAWSATGNEQFF.

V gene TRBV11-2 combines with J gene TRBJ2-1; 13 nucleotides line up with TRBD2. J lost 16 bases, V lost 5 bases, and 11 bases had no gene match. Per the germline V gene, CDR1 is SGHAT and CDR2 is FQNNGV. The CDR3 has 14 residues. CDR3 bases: TGTGCCAGCAGCCACCGACTAGCGGGGGGTGGGGTTTTCTTC. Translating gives CASSHRLAGGGVFF.

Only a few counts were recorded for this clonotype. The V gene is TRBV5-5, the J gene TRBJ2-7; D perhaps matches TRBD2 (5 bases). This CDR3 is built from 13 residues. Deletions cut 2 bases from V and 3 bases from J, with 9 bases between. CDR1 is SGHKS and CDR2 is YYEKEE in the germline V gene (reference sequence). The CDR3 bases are TGTGCCAGCAGCTTTAACGGAGGCTACGAGCAGTACTTC. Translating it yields CASSFNGGYEQYF. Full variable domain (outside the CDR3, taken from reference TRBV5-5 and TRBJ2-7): DAGVTQSPTHLIKTRGQQVTLRCSPISGHKSVSWYQQVLGQGPQFIFQYYEKEERGRGNFPDRFSARQFPNYSSELNVNALLLGDSALYLCASSFNGGYEQYFGPGTRLTVT.

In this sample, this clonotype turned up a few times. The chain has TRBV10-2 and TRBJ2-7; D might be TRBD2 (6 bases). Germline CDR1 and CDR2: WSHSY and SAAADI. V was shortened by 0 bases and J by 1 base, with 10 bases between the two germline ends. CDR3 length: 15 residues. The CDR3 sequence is CASSESRRGSYEQYF. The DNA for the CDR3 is TGCGCCAGCAGTGAGTCTAGGCGGGGTTCCTACGAGCAGTACTTC.

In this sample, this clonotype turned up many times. The CDR3 protein is CASSLKSAGELFF. CDR3 sequence (DNA): TGTGCCAGCAGTTTGAAAAGCGCCGGGGAGCTGTTTTTT. The rearrangement links TRBV12-3 or TRBV12-4 to TRBJ2-2; no clear D. The CDR3 has 13 amino acids. Trimming shortened V by 3 bases and J by 6 bases, and 8 bases separated the two germline ends.

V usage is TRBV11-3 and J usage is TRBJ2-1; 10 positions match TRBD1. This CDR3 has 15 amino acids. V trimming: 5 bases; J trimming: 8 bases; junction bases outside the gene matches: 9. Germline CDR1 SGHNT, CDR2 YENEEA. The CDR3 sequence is CASSPRDRGWDEQFF. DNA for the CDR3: TGTGCCAGCAGCCCCCGGGACAGGGGTTGGGATGAGCAGTTCTTC. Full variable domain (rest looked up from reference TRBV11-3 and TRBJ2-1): EAGVVQSPRYKIIEKKQPVAFWCNPISGHNTLYWYLQNLGQGPELLIRYENEEAVDDSQLPKDRFSAERLKGVDSTLKIQPAELGDSAVYLCASSPRDRGWDEQFFGPGTRLTVL.

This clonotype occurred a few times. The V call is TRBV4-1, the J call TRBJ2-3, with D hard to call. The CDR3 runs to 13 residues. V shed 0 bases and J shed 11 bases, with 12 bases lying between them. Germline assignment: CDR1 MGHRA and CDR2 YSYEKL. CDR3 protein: CASSQDTQWEQYF. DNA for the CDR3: TGCGCCAGCAGCCAAGATACCCAGTGGGAGCAGTATTTT.

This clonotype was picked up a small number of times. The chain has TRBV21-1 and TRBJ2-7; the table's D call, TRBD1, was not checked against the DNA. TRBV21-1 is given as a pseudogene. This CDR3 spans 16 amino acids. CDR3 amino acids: CATRVALRDRGYEQYF. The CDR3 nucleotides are TGTGCCACCAGAGTCGCGCTCAGGGACAGGGGATACGAGCAGTACTTC.

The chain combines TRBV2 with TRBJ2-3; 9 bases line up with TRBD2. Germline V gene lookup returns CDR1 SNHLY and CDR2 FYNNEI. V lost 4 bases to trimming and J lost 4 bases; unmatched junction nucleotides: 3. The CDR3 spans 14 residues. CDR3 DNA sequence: TGTGCCAGCAGTGGTAGCGGGGGAGCAGATACGCAGTATTTT. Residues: CASSGSGGADTQYF. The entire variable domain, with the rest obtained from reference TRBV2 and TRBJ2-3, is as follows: EPEVTQTPSHQVTQMGQEVILRCVPISNHLYFYWYRQILGQKVEFLVSFYNNEISEKSEIFDDQFSVERPDGSNFTLKIRSTKLEDSAMYFCASSGSGGADTQYFGPGTRLTVL.

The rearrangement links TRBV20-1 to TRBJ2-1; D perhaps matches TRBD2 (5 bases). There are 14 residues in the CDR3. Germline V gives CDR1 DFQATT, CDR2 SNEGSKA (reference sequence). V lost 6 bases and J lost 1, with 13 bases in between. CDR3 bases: TGCAGTGCCCCCCGAGGGATTTCCTACAATGAGCAGTTCTTC. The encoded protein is CSAPRGISYNEQFF.

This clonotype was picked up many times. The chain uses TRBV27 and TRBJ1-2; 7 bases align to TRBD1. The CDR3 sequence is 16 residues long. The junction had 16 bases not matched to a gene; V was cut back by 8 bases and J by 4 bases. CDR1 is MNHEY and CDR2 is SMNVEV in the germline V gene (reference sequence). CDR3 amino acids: CASGRGTPGQIYGYTF. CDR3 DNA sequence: TGTGCCAGCGGTAGGGGCACTCCGGGACAGATCTATGGCTACACCTTC.

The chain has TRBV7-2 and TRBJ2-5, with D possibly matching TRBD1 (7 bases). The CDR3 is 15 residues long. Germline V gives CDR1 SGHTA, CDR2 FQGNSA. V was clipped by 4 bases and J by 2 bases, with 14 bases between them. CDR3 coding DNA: TGTGCCAGCAGCTGGGGGGACAGAATTCAAGAGACCCAGTACTTC. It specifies CASSWGDRIQETQYF.

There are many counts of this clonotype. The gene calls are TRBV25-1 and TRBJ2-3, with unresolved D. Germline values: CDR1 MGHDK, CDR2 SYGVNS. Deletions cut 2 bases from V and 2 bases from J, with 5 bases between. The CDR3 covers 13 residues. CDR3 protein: CASSEGATDTQYF. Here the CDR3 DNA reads TGTGCCAGCAGTGAAGGCGCCACAGATACGCAGTATTTT.

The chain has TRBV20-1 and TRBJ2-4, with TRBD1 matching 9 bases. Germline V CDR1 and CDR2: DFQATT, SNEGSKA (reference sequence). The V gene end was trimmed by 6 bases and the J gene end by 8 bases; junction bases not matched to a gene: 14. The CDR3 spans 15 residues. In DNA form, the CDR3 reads TGCAGTGCGACAGGGGGGGACCGCAACTCGGACATTCAGTACTTC. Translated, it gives CSATGGDRNSDIQYF.

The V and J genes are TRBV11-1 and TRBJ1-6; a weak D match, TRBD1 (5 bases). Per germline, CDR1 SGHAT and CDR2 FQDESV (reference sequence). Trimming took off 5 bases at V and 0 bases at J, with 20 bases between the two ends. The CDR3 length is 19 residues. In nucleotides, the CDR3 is TGTGCCAGCAGCCCAAACCTGGAAGGGGCGAGCTCCTATAATTCACCCCTCCACTTT. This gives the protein CASSPNLEGASSYNSPLHF. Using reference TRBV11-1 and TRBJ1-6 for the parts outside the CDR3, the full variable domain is EAEVAQSPRYKITEKSQAVAFWCDPISGHATLYWYRQILGQGPELLVQFQDESVVDDSQLPKDRFSAERLKGVDSTLKIQPAELGDSAMYLCASSPNLEGASSYNSPLHFGNGTRLTVT.

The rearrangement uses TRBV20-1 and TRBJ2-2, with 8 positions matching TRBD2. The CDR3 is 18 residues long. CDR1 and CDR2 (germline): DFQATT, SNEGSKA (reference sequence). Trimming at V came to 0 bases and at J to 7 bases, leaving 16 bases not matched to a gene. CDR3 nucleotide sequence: TGCAGTGCTAGAGAGGAGGCCAGCGGGAGTAGAAAAGGCGGGGAGCTGTTTTTT. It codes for CSAREEASGSRKGGELFF.

DNA for the CDR3: TGTGCCAGCAGTTTAGTAGGGGGGCTAGATACGCAGTATTTT. Encoded protein: CASSLVGGLDTQYF. The chain has TRBV12-3 or TRBV12-4 and TRBJ2-3; tentatively, D is TRBD1 or TRBD2 (6 bases each). The CDR3 length is 14 residues. V lost 1 base to trimming and J lost 5 bases, with 10 bases between them.

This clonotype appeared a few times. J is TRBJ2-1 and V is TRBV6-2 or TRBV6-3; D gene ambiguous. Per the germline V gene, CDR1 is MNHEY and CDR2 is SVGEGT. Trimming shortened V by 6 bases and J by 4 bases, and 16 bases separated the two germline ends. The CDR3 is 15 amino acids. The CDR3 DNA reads TGTGCCAGCAGGGAACACTCATCCCCTTACAATGAGCAGTTCTTC. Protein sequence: CASREHSSPYNEQFF.

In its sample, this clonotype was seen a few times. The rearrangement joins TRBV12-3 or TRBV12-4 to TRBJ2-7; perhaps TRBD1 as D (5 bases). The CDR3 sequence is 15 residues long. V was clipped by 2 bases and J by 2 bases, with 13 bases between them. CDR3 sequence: CASSLFPGNPYEQYF. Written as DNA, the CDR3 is TGTGCCAGCAGTTTATTCCCAGGGAACCCCTACGAGCAGTACTTC.

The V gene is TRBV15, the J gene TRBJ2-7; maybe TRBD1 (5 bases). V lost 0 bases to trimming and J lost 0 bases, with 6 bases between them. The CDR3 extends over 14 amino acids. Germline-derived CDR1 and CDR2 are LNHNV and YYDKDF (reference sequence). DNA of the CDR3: TGTGCCACCAGCAGAGATCAGGGCTCCTACGAGCAGTACTTC. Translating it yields CATSRDQGSYEQYF. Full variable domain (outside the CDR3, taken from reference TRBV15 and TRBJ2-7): DAMVIQNPRYQVTQFGKPVTLSCSQTLNHNVMYWYQQKSSQAPKLLFHYYDKDFNNEADTPDNFQSRRPNTSFCFLDIRSPGLGDTAMYLCATSRDQGSYEQYFGPGTRLTVT.

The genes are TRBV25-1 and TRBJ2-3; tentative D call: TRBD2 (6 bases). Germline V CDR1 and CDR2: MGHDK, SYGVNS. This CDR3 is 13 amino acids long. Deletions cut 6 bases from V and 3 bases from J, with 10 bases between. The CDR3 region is CASRGGVTDTQYF. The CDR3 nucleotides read TGTGCCAGCAGGGGGGGAGTGACAGATACGCAGTATTTT. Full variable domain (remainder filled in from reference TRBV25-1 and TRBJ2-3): EADIYQTPRYLVIGTGKKITLECSQTMGHDKMYWYQQDPGMELHLIHYSYGVNSTEKGDLSSESTVSRIRTEHFPLTLESARPSHTSQYLCASRGGVTDTQYFGPGTRLTVL.

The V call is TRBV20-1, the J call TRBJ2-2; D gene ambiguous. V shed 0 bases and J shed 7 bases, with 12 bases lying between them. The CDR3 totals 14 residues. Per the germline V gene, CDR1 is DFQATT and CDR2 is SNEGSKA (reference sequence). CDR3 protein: CSARDSMGHGELFF. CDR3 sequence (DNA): TGCAGTGCTAGAGATAGCATGGGTCACGGGGAGCTGTTTTTT.

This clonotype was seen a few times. The CDR3 region is CSARDHNYEQYF. CDR3 coding DNA: TGCAGTGCTAGAGATCACAACTACGAGCAGTACTTC. The chain uses TRBV20-1 and TRBJ2-7; no definite D call. The CDR3 sequence is 12 residues long. Trimming took off 0 bases at V and 3 bases at J, with 6 bases between the two ends. Germline values: CDR1 DFQATT, CDR2 SNEGSKA (reference sequence).

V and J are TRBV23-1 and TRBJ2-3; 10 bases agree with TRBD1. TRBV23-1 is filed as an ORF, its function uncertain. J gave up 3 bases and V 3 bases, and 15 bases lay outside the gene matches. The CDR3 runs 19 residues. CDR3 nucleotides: TGCGCCAGCAGTCATCCGCTCCGGAGGGCGGGACAGGGGACAGATACGCAGTATTTT. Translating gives CASSHPLRRAGQGTDTQYF.

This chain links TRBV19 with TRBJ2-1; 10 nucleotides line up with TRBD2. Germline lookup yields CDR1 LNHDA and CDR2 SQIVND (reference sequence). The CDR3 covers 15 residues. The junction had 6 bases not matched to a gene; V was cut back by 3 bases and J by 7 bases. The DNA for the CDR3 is TGTGCCAGTAGTATTCTAGCGGGAGTAACGAATGAGCAGTTCTTC. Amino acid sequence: CASSILAGVTNEQFF.

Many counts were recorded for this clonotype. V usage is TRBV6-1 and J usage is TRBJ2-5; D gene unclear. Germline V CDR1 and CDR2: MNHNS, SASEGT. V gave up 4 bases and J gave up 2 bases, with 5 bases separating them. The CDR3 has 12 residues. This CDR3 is CASSGAQETQYF. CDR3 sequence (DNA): TGTGCCAGCAGTGGGGCGCAAGAGACCCAGTACTTC.

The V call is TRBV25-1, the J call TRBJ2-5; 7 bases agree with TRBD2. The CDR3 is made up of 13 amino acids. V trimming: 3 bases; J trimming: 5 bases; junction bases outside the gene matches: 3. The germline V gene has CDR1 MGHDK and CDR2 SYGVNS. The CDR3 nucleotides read TGTGCCAGCAGTGAGGGAGGGTGGGAGACCCAGTACTTC. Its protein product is CASSEGGWETQYF.

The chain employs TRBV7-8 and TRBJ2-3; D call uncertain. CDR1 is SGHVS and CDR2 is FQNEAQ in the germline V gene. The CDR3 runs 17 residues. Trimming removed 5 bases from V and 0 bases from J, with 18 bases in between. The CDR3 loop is CASSPHSGRISTDTQYF. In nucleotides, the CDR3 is TGTGCCAGCAGCCCTCACTCCGGCAGGATTAGCACAGATACGCAGTATTTT. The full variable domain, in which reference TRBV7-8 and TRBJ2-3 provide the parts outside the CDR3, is GAGVSQSPRYKVAKRGQDVALRCDPISGHVSLFWYQQALGQGPEFLTYFQNEAQLDKSGLPSDRFFAERPEGSVSTLKIQRTQQEDSAVYLCASSPHSGRISTDTQYFGPGTRLTVL.